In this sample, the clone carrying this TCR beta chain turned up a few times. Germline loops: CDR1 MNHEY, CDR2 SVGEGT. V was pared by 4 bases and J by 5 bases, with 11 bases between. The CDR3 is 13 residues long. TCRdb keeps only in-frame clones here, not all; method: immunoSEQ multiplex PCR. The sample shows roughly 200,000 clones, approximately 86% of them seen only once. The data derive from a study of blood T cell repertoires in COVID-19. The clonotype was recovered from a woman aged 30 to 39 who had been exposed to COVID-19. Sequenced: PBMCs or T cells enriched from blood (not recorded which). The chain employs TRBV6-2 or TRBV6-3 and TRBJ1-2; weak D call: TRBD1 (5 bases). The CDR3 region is CASSSRTPYGYTF. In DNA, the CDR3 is TGTGCCAGCAGTTCCCGGACACCTTATGGCTACACCTTC.